What follows is one T cell receptor (beta chain) and its context. What it recognizes is unknown. Germline V gene lookup returns CDR1 DFQATT and CDR2 SNEGSKA (reference sequence). The CDR3 consists of 14 residues. V shed 6 bases, J shed 6 bases, and the junction held 9 bases outside the gene matches. TCRdb redid the calling of the 5' RACE reads with MiXCR, one entry per CDR3 protein. The sample yields about 500,000 distinct CDR3 sequences, about 12% seen once. This specimen belongs to a study of CD8 T cells in ankylosing spondylitis. The study's findings and limits: A motif in TCR beta, a set of eight highly homologous variants, appeared characteristic of ankylosing spondylitis blood.

The chain combines TRBV20-1 with TRBJ1-4; 8 bases agree with TRBD1. What was sequenced was blood, either unsorted or a sorted T cell fraction (not recorded which). This sequence was found in a male donor with ankylosing spondylitis. The CDR3 coding sequence is TGCAGTGCGGTGAACAGGGGGTTTTATGAAAAACTGTTTTTT. Amino acids: CSAVNRGFYEKLFF.